What follows is one TCR beta chain and its context. The data were taken from a study of blood T cell repertoires in COVID-19. The wider study: COVID-19 samples collected from the United States, Italy and Spain covered acute and convalescent phases. T cells, B-cell-depleted T cells, or PBMCs supplied cDNA or gDNA.

Original data processing: Estimates of nucleated cell counts were drawn from the amplification of reference gene primers. Measured with immunoSEQ multiplex PCR; TCRdb has only the in-frame clones, and not every one. The DNA gave D and trimming, while V, J and clone size come from that table. In the table there are over 95,000 clones, 84% of which are singletons. CDR1 is LNHDA and CDR2 is SQIVND in the germline V gene (reference sequence). Germline trimming cut 10 bases from V and 8 bases from J; bases unmatched to any gene: 7. CDR3 length equals 13 residues. Source material: peripheral blood. The chain joins TRBV19 to TRBJ1-6; 8 bases match TRBD1. This TCR was recovered from a woman aged 40 to 50 with acute or convalescent COVID-19. Written as DNA, the CDR3 is TGTGCCACAACGGACAGGGCCGATTCACCCCTCCACTTT. The encoded protein is CATTDRADSPLHF.